The entry that follows covers one TCR beta chain sequence. The antigen is not known. Synthesis of TCR cDNA relied on 5'RACE template switching, which attached a universal primer site and UMIs. Via MiXCR, TCRdb re-called the 5' RACE reads, giving one row per CDR3 protein. The repertoire holds 550,000 to 750,000 distinct CDR3 sequences, with roughly 13% as singletons. This sample was included in a study of T cells after yellow fever vaccination. The V and J ends lost 3 bases and 13 bases respectively, with 13 bases between them. Germline values: CDR1 SGDLS, CDR2 YYNGEE. This CDR3 comprises 12 residues. Broader study findings: Boosting was followed by the reappearance of most primary-vaccination clones (96% CD4, about 88% CD8).

This chain connects TRBV9 to TRBJ1-4; D may be TRBD1 (5 bases). The sequence came from a man aged 25 to 45 who received the YFV17D yellow fever vaccine. The sample here was PBMCs, taken on the day of the yellow fever booster vaccination. DNA of the CDR3: TGTGCCAGCAGCGCACCAGGTGGGGGACTGTTTTTT. Translated: CASSAPGGGLFF.